This T cell receptor beta chain was recovered during a study of regulatory T cells in long-lasting Graves disease. Unmatched junction bases numbered 11, after V lost 6 bases and J lost 4 bases. The V gene's germline CDR1 is MDHEN and CDR2 SYDVKM. The CDR3 covers 15 residues. Arm-PCR of CDR3 regions with iRepertoire HTBI primers generated TCR beta libraries. TCRdb independently ran MiXCR on the multiplex PCR reads; one entry per CDR3 protein. This sample has roughly 610,000 distinct CDR3 sequences, with roughly 16% found just once. This clonotype has ten or more counts. Its antigen is still unknown. Study findings and constraints: Persistent Graves' cases showed lower TCR diversity than newly diagnosed cases. Sharing of public clonotypes was greater in persistent patients (under 3,000) than in new patients (almost 1,000).

The sample's time point: newly diagnosed GD, antithyroid drugs for less than 3 months. PBMC RNA was the source of the TCR library. The sample was also linked to a second study, of T cells in Graves' hyperthyroidism and ophthalmopathy. This second report adds: Pregnant or lactating patients were excluded, as were those with uncontrolled infection or other autoimmune disease.

The TCR sequence derives from a woman in her thirties with Graves disease. V is TRBV28 and J is TRBJ1-2, with 7 positions matching TRBD1. This material consisted of peripheral blood mononuclear cells (PBMCs), taken at new diagnosis, from a patient treated with antithyroid drugs. The CDR3, as DNA: TGTGCCAGCAGCCACGAGGGACAGTCGATCTATGGCTACACCTTC. Its translation: CASSHEGQSIYGYTF.